This T cell receptor delta chain was found in a study of delta chains in infants with herpesvirus infections. Study-wide results and caveats: Uninfected infants and those infected after 120 days lacked the public clonotype.

Regarding this clone: The antigen is undetermined.

Gamma-chain- and delta-chain-specific primers converted PBMC RNA into TCR cDNA. TCRdb repeated clone calling on the RT-PCR reads with CATT. The table has around 1,500 delta-chain clones, 25% to 30% seen once; the top ten hold roughly 9.8%. The clonotype originates from a human donor who was a Ugandan infant, either HIV-exposed or HIV-unexposed (not recorded which). The source material was peripheral blood, sampled at time point 1 of longitudinal follow-up.

The CDR3 bases are TGTGCTCTTGGGGAAACTGGCCGGGGAAAGGCCACACTCATCTTT. Protein product: CALGETGRGKATLIF. The rearrangement joins TRDV1 to TRDJ1, with TRDD3 as a possible D gene (5 bases). Trimming removed 2 bases from V and 10 bases from J, with 20 bases in between. CDR3 length: 15 amino acids. The V gene's germline CDR1 is TSWWSYY and CDR2 QGS.